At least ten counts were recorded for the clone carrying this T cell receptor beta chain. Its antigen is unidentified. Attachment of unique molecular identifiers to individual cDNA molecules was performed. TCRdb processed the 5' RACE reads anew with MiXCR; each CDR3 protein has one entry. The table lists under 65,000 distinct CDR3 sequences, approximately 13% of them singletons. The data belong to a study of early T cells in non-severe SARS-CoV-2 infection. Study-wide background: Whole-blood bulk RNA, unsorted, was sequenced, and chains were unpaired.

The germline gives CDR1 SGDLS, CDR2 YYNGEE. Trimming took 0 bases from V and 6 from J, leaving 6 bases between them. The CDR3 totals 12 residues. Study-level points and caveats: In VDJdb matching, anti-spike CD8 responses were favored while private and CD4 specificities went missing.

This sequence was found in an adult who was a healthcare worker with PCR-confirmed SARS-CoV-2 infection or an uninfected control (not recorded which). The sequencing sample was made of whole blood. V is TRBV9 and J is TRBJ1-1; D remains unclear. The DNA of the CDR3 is TGTGCCAGCAGCGTAGGGGGTGCTGAAGCTTTCTTT. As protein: CASSVGGAEAFF.